These 23 T cell receptor beta chains were all obtained from the same sample, sequenced in a study of blood T cell repertoires in COVID-19 (dated by TCRdb to about 2020). The library was generated by the immunoSEQ multiplex PCR assay. TCRdb carries this immuneACCESS record with in-frame sequences only. Its versions omit some clonotypes, under half of them owing to an unresolved V gene in the studies checked, with the rest unexplained. For this sample the table gives around 200,000 clones, of which just under 90% were detected only once. The ten largest clones capture 3.5% to 4.5% of the sample. Sequenced material: peripheral blood. The receptor source for this set is a man aged 18 to 35 with active or convalescent COVID-19.

This rearrangement joins TRBV5-4 to TRBJ2-5; 9 nucleotides agree with TRBD1. The ends lost 4 bases at V and 4 bases at J; junction bases unmatched: 2. Germline V gene sequence: CDR1 SGHNT, CDR2 YYREEE (reference sequence). The CDR3 totals 13 residues. The CDR3 region is CASSPGQGETQYF. The CDR3 bases are TGTGCCAGCAGCCCGGGACAGGGAGAGACCCAGTACTTC.

This chain links TRBV6-4 with TRBJ2-2; 8 bases align to TRBD1. J was trimmed by 7 bases and V by 4 bases; bases with no gene match: 5. The length of the CDR3 is 14 residues. Germline CDR1 and CDR2: MRHNA and SNTAGT. The CDR3 region is CASSGTGRIGELFF. CDR3 bases: TGTGCCAGCAGTGGGACAGGGAGAATCGGGGAGCTGTTTTTT.

V is TRBV10-1 and J is TRBJ2-7; a possible D gene is TRBD1 (6 bases). Trimming removed 0 bases from V and 6 bases from J, with 12 bases in between. CDR3 length: 14 residues. Germline loops: CDR1 WNHNN, CDR2 SYGVQD (reference sequence). CDR3 bases: TGCGCCAGCAGTGAGTCCCTACAGGGCGGCGAGCAGTACGTC. This gives the protein CASSESLQGGEQYV.

The CDR3 loop is CAISDGWGDSPNQPQHF. Here the CDR3 DNA reads TGTGCCATCAGTGATGGCTGGGGGGACTCACCTAATCAGCCCCAGCATTTT. The chain joins TRBV10-3 to TRBJ1-5, with D maybe TRBD1 (5 bases). V lost 3 bases, J lost 4 bases, and 19 bases lay in between. Per the germline V gene, CDR1 is ENHRY and CDR2 is SYGVKD. The CDR3 contains 17 residues.

The chain recombines TRBV30 with TRBJ1-2; D not resolved. This CDR3 is 11 amino acids long. V lost 3 bases and J lost 2, with 4 bases in between. Germline CDR1 and CDR2: GTSNPN and SVGIG (reference sequence). CDR3 sequence: CAWRENYGYTF. DNA of the CDR3: TGTGCCTGGAGGGAGAACTATGGCTACACCTTC.

The sample holds one count of this clone. The genes are TRBV7-2 and TRBJ2-1; the D gene is possibly TRBD1 (6 bases). Trimming pared 1 base from V and 4 bases from J, leaving 14 bases between. From germline, CDR1 is SGHTA and CDR2 FQGNSA. The CDR3 is 16 amino acids. The CDR3 nucleotides are TGTGCCAGCAGCTTAGTCTCAGGGGCTTTGTACAATGAGCAGTTCTTC. Residues: CASSLVSGALYNEQFF.

J is TRBJ1-2 and V is TRBV18; 9 bases map to TRBD1. Germline V CDR1 and CDR2: KGHSH, LQKENI. The CDR3 has 13 residues. Trimming took 3 bases from V and 8 from J; bases not matched to a gene: 4. CDR3 nucleotides: TGTGCCAGCTCACCGGGACAGGGTGAGGGCTACACCTTC. Its translation is CASSPGQGEGYTF.

The chain carries TRBV6-5 and TRBJ1-5; TRBD1 is a possible D gene (5 bases). Germline V gene lookup returns CDR1 MNHEY and CDR2 SVGAGI. Trimming took 7 bases from V and 6 from J, leaving 19 bases between them. This CDR3 spans 15 amino acids. Written as DNA, the CDR3 is TGTGCCAGCACCAACATCGGGGGAGTAGGTCAGCCCCAGCATTTT. Translated, it gives CASTNIGGVGQPQHF.

The CDR3 DNA is TGTGCCAGCAGCCCACCAAACATCTTCCATGAGCAGTTCTTC. The encoded protein is CASSPPNIFHEQFF. The rearrangement joins TRBV14 to TRBJ2-1; D gene uncertain. The CDR3 covers 14 residues. CDR1 is SGHDN, CDR2 FVKESK, per germline. Trimming cost V 4 bases and J 8 bases, with 15 bases left between them.

This chain links TRBV7-9 with TRBJ2-1; 9 bases line up with TRBD2. The V and J ends lost 5 bases and 8 bases, in that order; junction bases with no gene match: 10. Germline CDR1 SEHNR, CDR2 FQNEAQ (reference sequence). The CDR3 runs to 15 residues. The CDR3 coding sequence is TGTGCCAGCAGCCCGGTGGCTAGCGGGATCGATGAGCAGTTCTTC. It is translated as CASSPVASGIDEQFF.

This chain uses TRBV6-6 with TRBJ1-3; D possibly corresponds to TRBD1 (5 bases). This CDR3 contains 16 residues. Germline V gives CDR1 MNHNY, CDR2 SVGAGI (reference sequence). V was trimmed by 10 bases and J by 4 bases, leaving 23 bases between them. The CDR3 bases are TGTGCCACCACACTCTCCGGAACAGGCACGGGAAACACCATATATTTT. This codes for CATTLSGTGTGNTIYF.

The chain employs TRBV9 and TRBJ1-2; possibly TRBD1 for D (6 bases). With 0 bases removed from V and 3 bases from J, the gap between germline ends came to 12 bases. The CDR3 runs 15 residues. Germline V gene sequence: CDR1 SGDLS, CDR2 YYNGEE. CDR3 DNA: TGTGCCAGCAGCGTAGTAGGGGGAGGGGACTATGGCTACACCTTC. It encodes CASSVVGGGDYGYTF.

The count of this clone is one. This chain links TRBV19 with TRBJ2-2, with TRBD2 matching over 10 bases. The germline V gene has CDR1 LNHDA and CDR2 SQIVND (reference sequence). Germline trimming cut 5 bases from V and 7 bases from J; bases unmatched to any gene: 13. The CDR3 length is 17 residues. DNA for the CDR3: TGTGCCAGTAGTGCTAAAAGCCGGACTAGCGGACACGGGGAGCTGTTTTTT. Translated, it gives CASSAKSRTSGHGELFF.

This chain uses TRBV5-1 with TRBJ2-2; possibly TRBD1 for D (6 bases). The germline CDR1 and CDR2 sequences are SGHRS and YFSETQ. The germline V and J ends were trimmed by 1 base and 2 bases, with 12 bases remaining between them. CDR3 length: 16 residues. The CDR3 sequence: CASSLPAGANTGELFF. The CDR3 DNA reads as TGCGCCAGCAGCTTGCCTGCAGGGGCTAACACCGGGGAGCTGTTTTTT.

The chain carries TRBV30 and TRBJ2-1; D perhaps matches TRBD2 (6 bases). Trimming removed 3 bases at V and 4 bases at J, with 22 bases between. This CDR3 region has 17 residues. Per germline, CDR1 GTSNPN and CDR2 SVGIG (reference sequence). The CDR3 loop reads CAWRMFDGSLKYNEQFF. For the CDR3, the DNA is TGTGCCTGGAGGATGTTTGACGGGAGCCTGAAATACAATGAGCAGTTCTTC.

The chain combines TRBV7-9 with TRBJ1-6; no clear D. V was trimmed by 1 base and J by 9 bases, leaving 10 bases between them. Germline values: CDR1 SEHNR, CDR2 FQNEAQ (reference sequence). The CDR3 runs to 14 residues. The CDR3 protein is CASSLEAQLSPLHF. The CDR3 coding sequence is TGTGCCAGCAGCTTAGAGGCACAGCTTTCACCCCTCCACTTT.

The gene calls are TRBV6-2 or TRBV6-3 and TRBJ1-1; 7 nucleotides agree with TRBD1. V shed 4 bases and J 0 bases; nucleotides not matched to a gene: 14. CDR1 is MNHEY, CDR2 SVGEGT, per germline. The length of the CDR3 is 18 residues. The DNA of the CDR3 is TGTGCCAGCAGTTTCCCACCCCTCAGGGGGATACTGAACACTGAAGCTTTCTTT. Amino acids: CASSFPPLRGILNTEAFF.

This clone was found once. V gene TRBV4-2 combines with J gene TRBJ2-5; a possible D gene is TRBD2 (6 bases). The germline gives CDR1 LGHNA, CDR2 YNFKEQ. V gave up 2 bases and J gave up 5 bases, with 18 bases separating them. The CDR3 has 16 residues. The CDR3: CASSQSPALAGETQYF. The CDR3 region has the DNA TGTGCCAGCAGCCAATCTCCCGCCCTGGCGGGGGAGACCCAGTACTTC.

The chain uses TRBV5-1 and TRBJ2-7; 7 bases map to TRBD1. The CDR3 extends over 13 amino acids. Germline CDR1 reads SGHRS; CDR2 reads YFSETQ. With V trimmed by 4 bases and J by 5 bases, 6 bases remained unmatched. CDR3 sequence reads: CASSRGGMDEQYF. CDR3 DNA sequence: TGCGCCAGCAGCCGAGGGGGCATGGACGAGCAGTACTTC.

The chain employs TRBV19 and TRBJ1-1; perhaps TRBD1 as D (5 bases). There are 14 residues in the CDR3. Trimming removed 5 bases from V and 1 base from J, with 11 bases in between. Germline V gives CDR1 LNHDA, CDR2 SQIVND (reference sequence). CDR3 sequence (DNA): TGTGCCAGTAGTTCACCCGACAGGAACACTGAAGCTTTCTTT. Protein sequence: CASSSPDRNTEAFF.

The J gene is TRBJ1-2, the V gene TRBV15, with D maybe TRBD1 (6 bases). CDR1 and CDR2 from the germline V gene are LNHNV and YYDKDF (reference sequence). V lost 1 base, J lost 4 bases, and 16 bases lay in between. This CDR3 is built from 16 residues. CDR3 bases: TGTGCCACCAGCAGAGTCGGGGGGGGCGGTGGCTATGGCTACACCTTC. Amino acid sequence: CATSRVGGGGGYGYTF.

The CDR3 loop is CASSPLGTGANVLTF. The CDR3, as DNA: TGTGCCAGCAGTCCGCTCGGGACAGGGGCCAACGTCCTGACTTTC. This chain uses TRBV28 with TRBJ2-6; a possible D gene is TRBD1 (6 bases). Germline loops: CDR1 MDHEN, CDR2 SYDVKM. V lost 5 bases, J lost 4 bases, and 12 bases lay in between. The CDR3 runs to 15 residues.

The genes are TRBV4-1 and TRBJ2-1, with 8 bases aligning to TRBD2. V was clipped by 1 base and J by 5 bases; unmatched bases: 10. CDR3 size: 17 residues. The V gene's germline CDR1 is MGHRA and CDR2 YSYEKL. CDR3 DNA: TGCGCCAGCAGCCAAGTGGACGGGGGGGCAAGGAACAATGAGCAGTTCTTC. As protein: CASSQVDGGARNNEQFF.